One sample yielded the 14 T cell receptor beta chains listed below, sequenced in a study of blood T cell repertoires in COVID-19. The data were produced by immunoSEQ multiplex PCR, yet TCRdb's version contains in-frame clones alone and is incomplete. The profile covers over 120,000 clones, with 80% to 85% appearing a single time and roughly 8% taken by the ten largest. The sequencing sample was made of peripheral blood. Every receptor here comes from a human donor in a cohort sampled during active COVID-19.

The J gene is TRBJ2-7, the V gene TRBV12-3 or TRBV12-4; unclear D gene. V lost 3 bases to trimming and J lost 2 bases, with 8 bases between them. CDR3 length: 13 amino acids. The CDR3 coding sequence is TGTGCCAGCAGTTTGGGCAGAACCTACGAGCAGTACTTC. Translation gives CASSLGRTYEQYF.

The chain couples TRBV5-4 to TRBJ2-7, with D tentatively TRBD2 (6 bases). Trimming took 1 base from V and 3 from J, leaving 8 bases between them. Per the germline V gene, CDR1 is SGHNT and CDR2 is YYREEE (reference sequence). The CDR3 has 13 residues. The CDR3 loop reads CASSLTSSYEQYF. CDR3 DNA sequence: TGTGCCAGCAGCTTGACTAGCAGCTACGAGCAGTACTTC.

V usage is TRBV27 and J usage is TRBJ2-2, with 9 bases fitting TRBD1. V trimming: 10 bases; J trimming: 3 bases; junction bases outside the gene matches: 9. Looked up from germline, CDR1 is MNHEY and CDR2 is SMNVEV (reference sequence). The CDR3 loop spans 15 amino acids. The chain's CDR3 is CATAGTGWYTGELFF. The DNA for the CDR3 is TGTGCCACCGCTGGGACAGGGTGGTACACCGGGGAGCTGTTTTTT.

The J gene is TRBJ1-2, the V gene TRBV28; perhaps TRBD1 as D (5 bases). The CDR3 covers 14 residues. Germline assignment: CDR1 MDHEN and CDR2 SYDVKM. Trimming pared 6 bases from V and 3 bases from J, leaving 14 bases between. The CDR3 sequence: CASRSEEGYYGYTF. In DNA, the CDR3 is TGTGCCAGCAGGTCAGAGGAGGGGTACTATGGCTACACCTTC.

J is TRBJ1-5 and V is TRBV28, with TRBD1 identical over 10 bases. This CDR3 comprises 16 residues. Germline V gene lookup returns CDR1 MDHEN and CDR2 SYDVKM. Trimming removed 3 bases from V and 4 bases from J; junction bases left unmatched: 6. The CDR3 sequence is CASSLGDRGYNQPQHF. Here the CDR3 DNA reads TGTGCCAGCAGTTTGGGGGACAGGGGATATAATCAGCCCCAGCATTTT.

The chain recombines TRBV24-1 with TRBJ2-1, with 8 bases that match TRBD1. Germline loops: CDR1 KGHDR, CDR2 SFDVKD. The length of the CDR3 is 16 residues. V shed 2 bases and J 7 bases; nucleotides not matched to a gene: 9. CDR3 sequence: CATSDSDQGAGNEQFF. The CDR3 bases are TGTGCCACCAGTGATTCCGACCAGGGGGCAGGGAATGAGCAGTTCTTC.

As DNA, the CDR3 is TGTGCCAGCAGTTTAAATGGGGCCGGGAATCAGCCCCAGCATTTT. Encoded protein: CASSLNGAGNQPQHF. The chain uses TRBV28 and TRBJ1-5, with a weak D call TRBD1 (5 bases). V was pared by 2 bases and J by 4 bases, with 12 bases between. The CDR3 spans 15 residues. CDR1 MDHEN and CDR2 SYDVKM come from the germline V gene.

CDR3 in DNA: TGTGCCAGCAGTTTAGGAGACAGGAGCTATGGCTACACCTTC. Translated: CASSLGDRSYGYTF. This chain connects TRBV28 to TRBJ1-2; a possible D gene is TRBD1 (6 bases). From germline, CDR1 is MDHEN and CDR2 SYDVKM. The CDR3 has 14 amino acids. V dropped 2 bases and J dropped 4 bases, with 11 bases sitting between them.

CDR3 DNA sequence: TGTGCCAGCAGCCAGGGACAGATTAATTCACCCCTCCACTTT. Its protein product is CASSQGQINSPLHF. This chain links TRBV7-3 with TRBJ1-6; 7 bases are a match to TRBD1. Germline CDR1 SGHTA, CDR2 FQGTGA. The J segment lost 6 bases and the V segment lost 5 bases, leaving 4 bases of the junction unmatched. This CDR3 is built from 14 residues.

Only a few counts were recorded for this clone. The chain recombines TRBV18 with TRBJ2-2; D might be TRBD2 (5 bases). The CDR3 runs 15 residues. Trimming stripped 2 bases from V and 4 bases from J, with 11 bases between. Germline V gene data show CDR1 as KGHSH and CDR2 as LQKENI. The CDR3 nucleotides read TGTGCCAGCTCACCAACGGGGTTACGCACCGGGGAGCTGTTTTTT. Translated, it gives CASSPTGLRTGELFF.

The chain uses TRBV7-8 and TRBJ2-7, with 7 positions matching TRBD1. Germline V lookup: CDR1 SGHVS, CDR2 FQNEAQ. CDR3 length: 15 residues. V dropped 5 bases and J dropped 3; count of bases not matched to a gene: 10. CDR3 nucleotides: TGTGCCAGCAGCCCCAGACAGGGCCCCAGCTACGAGCAGTACTTC. This gives the protein CASSPRQGPSYEQYF.

The V and J genes are TRBV3-1 (or the pseudogene TRBV3-2) and TRBJ2-2; 11 bases agree with TRBD1. V shed 6 bases, J shed 4 bases, and the junction held 4 bases outside the gene matches. This CDR3 region has 15 residues. Germline V lookup: CDR1 LGHDT, CDR2 YNNKEL (reference sequence). CDR3 residues: CASRRDRGATGELFF. The CDR3 DNA reads TGTGCCAGCAGACGGGACAGGGGGGCCACCGGGGAGCTGTTTTTT.

This chain uses TRBV19 with TRBJ1-2; no clear D gene. Germline values: CDR1 LNHDA, CDR2 SQIVND (reference sequence). V lost 5 bases and J lost 2, with 12 bases in between. The CDR3 extends over 14 amino acids. The CDR3 is CASSFGVGNYGYTF. The DNA for the CDR3 is TGTGCCAGTAGTTTCGGGGTAGGCAACTATGGCTACACCTTC.

This chain links TRBV6-2 or TRBV6-3 with TRBJ2-6; D remains unclear. Germline V gene lookup returns CDR1 MNHEY and CDR2 SVGEGT. The V and J ends lost 2 bases and 1 base respectively, with 6 bases between them. CDR3 size: 15 residues. The CDR3 sequence is CASSYSASGANVLTF. The CDR3 DNA is TGTGCCAGCAGTTACAGCGCTTCTGGGGCCAACGTCCTGACTTTC.